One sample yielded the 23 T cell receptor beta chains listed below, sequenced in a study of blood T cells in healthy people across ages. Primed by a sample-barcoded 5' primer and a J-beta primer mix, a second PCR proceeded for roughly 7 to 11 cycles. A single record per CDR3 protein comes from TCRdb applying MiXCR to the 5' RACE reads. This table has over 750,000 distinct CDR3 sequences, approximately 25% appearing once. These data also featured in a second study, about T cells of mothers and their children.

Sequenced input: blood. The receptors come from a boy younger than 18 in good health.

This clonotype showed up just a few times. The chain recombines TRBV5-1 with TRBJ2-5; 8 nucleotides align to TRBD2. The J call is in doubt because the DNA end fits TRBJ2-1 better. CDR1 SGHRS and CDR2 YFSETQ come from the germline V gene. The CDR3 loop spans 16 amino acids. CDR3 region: CASSFPPAGDRNEQFF. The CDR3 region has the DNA TGCGCCAGCAGCTTCCCCCCAGCGGGAGATCGGAATGAGCAGTTCTTC.

In DNA, the CDR3 is TGTGCCAGCAGCTTAGATACCAGCTTCAGCTACAATGAGCAGTTCTTC. Its translation: CASSLDTSFSYNEQFF. The chain combines TRBV11-2 with TRBJ2-1, with unresolved D. CDR1 SGHAT and CDR2 FQNNGV come from the germline V gene. Trimming removed 0 bases from V and 3 bases from J, with 12 bases in between. The CDR3 has 16 residues.

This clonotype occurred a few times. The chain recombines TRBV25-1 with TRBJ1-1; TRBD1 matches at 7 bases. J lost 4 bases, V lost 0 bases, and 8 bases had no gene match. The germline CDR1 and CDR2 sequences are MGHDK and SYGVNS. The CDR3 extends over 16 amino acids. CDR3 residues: CASSEYFDRVGTEAFF. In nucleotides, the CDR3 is TGTGCCAGCAGTGAATATTTTGACAGGGTGGGCACTGAAGCTTTCTTT.

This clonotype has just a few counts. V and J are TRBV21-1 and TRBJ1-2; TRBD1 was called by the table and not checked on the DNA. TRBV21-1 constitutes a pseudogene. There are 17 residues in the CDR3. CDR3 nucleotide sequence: TGTGCCAGCAGCAGACGGACAGGGAGTTCCCCTAACTATGGCTACACCTTC. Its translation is CASSRRTGSSPNYGYTF.

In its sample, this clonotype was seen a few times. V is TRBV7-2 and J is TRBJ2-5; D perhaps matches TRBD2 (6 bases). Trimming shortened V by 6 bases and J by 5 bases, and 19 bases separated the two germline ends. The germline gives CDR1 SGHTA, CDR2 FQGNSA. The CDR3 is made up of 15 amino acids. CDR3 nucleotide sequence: TGTGCCAGCAGTCAAGACGGGAGACAAGGGGAGACCCAGTACTTC. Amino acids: CASSQDGRQGETQYF. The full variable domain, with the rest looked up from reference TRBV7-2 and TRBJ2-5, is GAGVSQSPSNKVTEKGKDVELRCDPISGHTALYWYRQSLGQGLEFLIYFQGNSAPDKSGLPSDRFSAERTGGSVSTLTIQRTQQEDSAVYLCASSQDGRQGETQYFGPGTRLLVL.

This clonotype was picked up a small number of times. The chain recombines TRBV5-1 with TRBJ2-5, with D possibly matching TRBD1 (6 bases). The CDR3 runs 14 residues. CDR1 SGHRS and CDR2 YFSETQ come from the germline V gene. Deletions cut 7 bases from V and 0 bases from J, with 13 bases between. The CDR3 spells CASALQGYQETQYF. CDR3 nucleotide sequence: TGCGCCAGCGCCTTACAGGGCTACCAAGAGACCCAGTACTTC.

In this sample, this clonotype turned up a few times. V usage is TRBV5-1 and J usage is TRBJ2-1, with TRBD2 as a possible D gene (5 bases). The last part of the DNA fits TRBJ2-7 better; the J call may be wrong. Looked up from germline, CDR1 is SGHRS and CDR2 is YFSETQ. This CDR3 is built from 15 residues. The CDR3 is CASSLEDLVSYEQYF. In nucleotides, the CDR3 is TGCGCCAGCAGCTTGGAGGACTTAGTCTCCTACGAGCAGTACTTC.

The CDR3 sequence is CASSLAAGQFYNEQFF. The CDR3 DNA follows: TGTGCCAGCAGCTTAGCGGCGGGACAGTTCTACAATGAGCAGTTCTTC. V and J are TRBV7-2 and TRBJ2-1; D is perhaps TRBD1 (7 bases). From germline, CDR1 is SGHTA and CDR2 FQGNSA. Trimming took off 0 bases at V and 3 bases at J, with 12 bases between the two ends. This CDR3 has 16 amino acids.

DNA for the CDR3: TGTGCCAGCAGCCTTTTTCGGACAGGGTCCACAGATACGCAGTATTTT. It codes for CASSLFRTGSTDTQYF. The chain has TRBV7-3 and TRBJ2-3; 8 nucleotides line up with TRBD1. Germline CDR1 and CDR2: SGHTA and FQGTGA. The junction had 9 bases not matched to a gene; V was cut back by 5 bases and J by 2 bases. This CDR3 has 16 residues.

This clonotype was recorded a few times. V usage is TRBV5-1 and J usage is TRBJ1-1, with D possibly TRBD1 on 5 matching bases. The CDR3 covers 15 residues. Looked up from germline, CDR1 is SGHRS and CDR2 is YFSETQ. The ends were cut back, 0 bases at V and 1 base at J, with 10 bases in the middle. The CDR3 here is CASSLVQGTNTEAFF. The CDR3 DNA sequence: TGCGCCAGCAGCTTGGTTCAGGGCACGAACACTGAAGCTTTCTTT.

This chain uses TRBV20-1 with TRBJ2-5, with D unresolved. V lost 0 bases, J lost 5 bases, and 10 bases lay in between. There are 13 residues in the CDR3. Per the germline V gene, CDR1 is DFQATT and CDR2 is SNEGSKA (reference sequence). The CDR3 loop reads CSAREKVAETQYF. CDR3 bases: TGCAGTGCTAGAGAAAAGGTTGCGGAGACCCAGTACTTC.

The CDR3 DNA follows: TGTGCCAGCTCACCAGGACTAGCGGGGGGGCCACGAGAGACCCAGTACTTC. It specifies CASSPGLAGGPRETQYF. The genes are TRBV18 and TRBJ2-5; 15 bases match TRBD2. The CDR3 has 17 residues. The germline V gene encodes CDR1 KGHSH and CDR2 LQKENI. Trimming removed 2 bases from V and 4 bases from J; junction bases left unmatched: 5.

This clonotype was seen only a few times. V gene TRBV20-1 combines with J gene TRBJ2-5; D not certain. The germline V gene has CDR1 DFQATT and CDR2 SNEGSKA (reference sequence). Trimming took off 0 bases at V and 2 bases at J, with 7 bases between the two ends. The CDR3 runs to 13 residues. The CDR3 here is CSAREIQQETQYF. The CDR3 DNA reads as TGCAGTGCTAGAGAGATACAGCAAGAGACCCAGTACTTC.

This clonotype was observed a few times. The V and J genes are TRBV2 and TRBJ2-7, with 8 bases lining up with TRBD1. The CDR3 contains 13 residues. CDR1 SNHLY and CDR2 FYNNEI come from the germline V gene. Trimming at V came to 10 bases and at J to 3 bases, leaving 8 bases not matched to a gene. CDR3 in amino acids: CATQGQGGYEQYF. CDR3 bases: TGTGCCACCCAAGGACAGGGTGGCTACGAGCAGTACTTC.

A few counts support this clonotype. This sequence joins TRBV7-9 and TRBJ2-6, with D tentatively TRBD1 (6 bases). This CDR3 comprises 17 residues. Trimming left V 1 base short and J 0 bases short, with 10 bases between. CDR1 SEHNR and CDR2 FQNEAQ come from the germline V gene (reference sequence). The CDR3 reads CASSLGQGISGANVLTF. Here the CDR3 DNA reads TGTGCCAGCAGCTTAGGGCAGGGGATCTCTGGGGCCAACGTCCTGACTTTC.

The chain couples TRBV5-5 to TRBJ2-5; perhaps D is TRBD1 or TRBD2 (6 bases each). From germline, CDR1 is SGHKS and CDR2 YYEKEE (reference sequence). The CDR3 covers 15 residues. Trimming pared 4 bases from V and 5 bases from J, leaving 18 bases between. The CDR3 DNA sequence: TGTGCCAGCAGCCTGGGGGGCGCCGGATTGGAGACCCAGTACTTC. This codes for CASSLGGAGLETQYF.

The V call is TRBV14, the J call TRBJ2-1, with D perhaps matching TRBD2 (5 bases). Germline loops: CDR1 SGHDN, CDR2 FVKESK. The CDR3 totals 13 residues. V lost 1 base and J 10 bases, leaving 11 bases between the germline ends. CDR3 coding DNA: TGTGCCAGCAGCCAAGGCGCGGGTCGGGAGCAGTTCTTC. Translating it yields CASSQGAGREQFF.

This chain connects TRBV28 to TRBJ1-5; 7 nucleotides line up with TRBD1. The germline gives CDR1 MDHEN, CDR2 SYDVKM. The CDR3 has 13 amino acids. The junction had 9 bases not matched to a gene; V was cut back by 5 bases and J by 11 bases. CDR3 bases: TGTGCCAGCAGTCCTCCTCTCGACAGGGCCCAGCATTTT. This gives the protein CASSPPLDRAQHF.

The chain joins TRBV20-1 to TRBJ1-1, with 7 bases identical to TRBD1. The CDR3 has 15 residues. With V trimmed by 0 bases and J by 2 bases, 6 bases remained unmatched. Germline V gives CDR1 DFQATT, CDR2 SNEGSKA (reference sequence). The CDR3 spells CSARDPKGANTEAFF. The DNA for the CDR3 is TGCAGTGCTAGAGATCCTAAGGGGGCCAACACTGAAGCTTTCTTT.

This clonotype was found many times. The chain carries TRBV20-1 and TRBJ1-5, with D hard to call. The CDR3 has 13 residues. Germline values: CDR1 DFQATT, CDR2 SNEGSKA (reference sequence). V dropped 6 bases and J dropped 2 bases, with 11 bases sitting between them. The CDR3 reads CSAGGKGNQPQHF. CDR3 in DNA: TGCAGTGCCGGAGGGAAGGGCAATCAGCCCCAGCATTTT.

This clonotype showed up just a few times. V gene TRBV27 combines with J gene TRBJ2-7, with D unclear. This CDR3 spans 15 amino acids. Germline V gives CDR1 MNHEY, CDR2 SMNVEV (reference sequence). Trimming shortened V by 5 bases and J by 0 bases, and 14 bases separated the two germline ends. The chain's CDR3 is CASSPRWVSSYEQYF. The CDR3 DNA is TGTGCCAGCAGTCCCCGATGGGTGAGCTCCTACGAGCAGTACTTC.

DNA of the CDR3: TGTGCCACCAGTGATCCACAGGGTGTCCCAGATACGCAGTATTTT. Its translation: CATSDPQGVPDTQYF. This chain connects TRBV24-1 to TRBJ2-3, with D tentatively TRBD1 (6 bases). Per germline, CDR1 KGHDR and CDR2 SFDVKD. Trimming removed 3 bases at V and 4 bases at J, with 13 bases between. The CDR3 has 15 residues.

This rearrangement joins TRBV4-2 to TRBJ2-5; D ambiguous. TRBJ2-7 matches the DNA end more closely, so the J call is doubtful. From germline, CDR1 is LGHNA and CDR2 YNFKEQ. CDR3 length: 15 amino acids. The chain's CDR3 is CASSQGKGLVNEQYF. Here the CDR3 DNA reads TGTGCCAGCAGCCAAGGGAAAGGATTGGTGAACGAGCAGTACTTC.